This T cell receptor (beta chain) was sequenced in a study of cytomegalovirus exposure and HLA in healthy donors. The study, taken as a whole, reports: A later analysis reportedly identified an Asian-associated ancestry cluster as carrying fewer N-insertions than the approximately 620-donor mean. Later analysis identified 16,000 or so TCR beta sequences associated with HLA alleles, using a false discovery rate threshold of 0.05.

Germline V lookup: CDR1 ENHRY, CDR2 SYGVKD. The CDR3 extends over 15 amino acids. The ends were cut back, 3 bases at V and 0 bases at J, with 9 bases in the middle. With respect to this clone: No antigen is known for it.

PCR primers comprised 60 Vbeta and 13 Jbeta primers. Generated by immunoSEQ multiplex PCR, the TCRdb table keeps only in-frame clones and is missing some. This sample yields about 120,000 clones, of which approximately 85% are seen a single time; about 11% belongs to the top ten. This TCR derives from a male donor in good health and CMV-seropositive. The V and J genes are TRBV10-3 and TRBJ1-5; D gene uncertain. The sequencing sample was made of PBMCs. For the CDR3, the DNA is TGTGCCATCAGTGACGGAGGTAATAGCAATCAGCCCCAGCATTTT. It specifies CAISDGGNSNQPQHF.